Listed here are 14 T cell receptor beta chains from one sample, sequenced in a study of CD8+ T cells in alopecia areata. RNA extraction was followed by reverse transcription into cDNA, which acted as the sequencing template. Profiled with immunoSEQ multiplex PCR; TCRdb holds only in-frame clones, not every one. The sample shows some 95,000 clones, 44% of them seen only once. Treatment indicated: oral pan-JAK inhibitor, 5-10 mg twice daily. Sequenced here: CD8+ T cells sorted from blood, sampled at week 24, from a patient treated with tofacitinib. The receptors shown here come from a human donor with alopecia areata.

The CDR3 DNA reads TGTGCCAGCAGCTTAGAGGGGACAGGGATCAACACCGGGGAGCTGTTTTTT. It translates to CASSLEGTGINTGELFF. The chain employs TRBV5-6 and TRBJ2-2, with 9 bases lining up with TRBD1. Germline trimming cut 2 bases from V and 2 bases from J; bases unmatched to any gene: 7. The CDR3 loop spans 17 amino acids. CDR1 is SGHDT, CDR2 YYEEEE, per germline.

This CDR3 is CASSSTYDKSPLHF. The CDR3, as DNA: TGTGCCAGCAGTTCGACATATGACAAATCACCCCTCCACTTT. J is TRBJ1-6 and V is TRBV27, with D unresolved. Trimming took off 4 bases at V and 10 bases at J, with 14 bases between the two ends. Per germline, CDR1 MNHEY and CDR2 SMNVEV (reference sequence). There are 14 residues in the CDR3.

This rearrangement joins TRBV7-2 to TRBJ2-5; D unresolved. CDR1 SGHTA and CDR2 FQGNSA come from the germline V gene. Trimming left V 6 bases short and J 7 bases short, with 9 bases between. This CDR3 has 11 amino acids. The CDR3 is CASRGDGTQYF. CDR3 DNA: TGTGCCAGCAGGGGCGATGGGACCCAGTACTTC.

The rearrangement uses TRBV29-1 and TRBJ2-2; D not certain. Germline loops: CDR1 SQVTM, CDR2 ANQGSEA. This CDR3 is built from 11 residues. Trimming took 5 bases from V and 5 from J, leaving 6 bases between them. This CDR3 is CSVFGTGELFF. Written as DNA, the CDR3 is TGCAGCGTTTTCGGGACCGGGGAGCTGTTTTTT.

In its sample, this clone was seen once. The chain carries TRBV30 and TRBJ2-5; D may be TRBD2 (6 bases). Germline lookup yields CDR1 GTSNPN and CDR2 SVGIG (reference sequence). The CDR3 sequence is 15 residues long. V was clipped by 8 bases and J by 2 bases, with 21 bases between them. The CDR3 bases are TGTGCCACAACCACCCGCGGGGAGCGACAAGAGACCCAGTACTTC. Translating gives CATTTRGERQETQYF.

This clone was detected only a few times. The chain recombines TRBV28 with TRBJ1-3; no definite D call. Trimming removed 8 bases from V and 0 bases from J, with 11 bases in between. The CDR3 runs to 14 residues. The V gene's germline CDR1 is MDHEN and CDR2 SYDVKM. Here the CDR3 DNA reads TGTGCCAGCTTCGCCAGCACCTCTGGAAACACCATATATTTT. Protein: CASFASTSGNTIYF.

The rearrangement links TRBV28 to TRBJ2-7; D call uncertain. The V and J ends lost 4 bases and 5 bases respectively, with 6 bases between them. From germline, CDR1 is MDHEN and CDR2 SYDVKM. The CDR3 length is 11 residues. As DNA, the CDR3 is TGTGCCAGCAGTTACGTGAACGAGCAGTACTTC. This encodes CASSYVNEQYF.

The chain uses TRBV29-1 and TRBJ2-7; D gene uncertain. Germline CDR1 reads SQVTM; CDR2 reads ANQGSEA. This CDR3 comprises 11 residues. Trimming removed 4 bases from V and 6 bases from J, with 10 bases in between. CDR3 in amino acids: CSVVWLSEQYF. CDR3 nucleotides: TGCAGCGTTGTATGGCTGTCCGAGCAGTACTTC.

J is TRBJ2-1 and V is TRBV29-1; unclear D gene. Germline V lookup: CDR1 SQVTM, CDR2 ANQGSEA. Trimming took 8 bases from V and 7 from J, leaving 12 bases between them. The CDR3 is 11 amino acids. The CDR3 loop is CSIPPRNEQFF. CDR3 nucleotide sequence: TGCAGCATCCCTCCTCGGAATGAGCAGTTCTTC.

The chain is built from TRBV21-1 and TRBJ2-7; the D segment call TRBD2 is taken from the table without a DNA check. TRBV21-1 is marked as a pseudogene. The CDR3 totals 13 residues. The DNA for the CDR3 is TGTGCCAGCAGCCATAGGGAGTCCTACGAGCAGTACTTC. Its translation: CASSHRESYEQYF.

The CDR3 region has the DNA TGCAGCGTTGAAGCTCAGGACGGTCAGCCCCAGCATTTT. It encodes CSVEAQDGQPQHF. The chain recombines TRBV29-1 with TRBJ1-5; D is ambiguous. V was cut by 1 base and J by 6 bases, with 10 bases left in between. CDR1 is SQVTM, CDR2 ANQGSEA, per germline. The CDR3 is made up of 13 amino acids.

The chain is built from TRBV6-5 and TRBJ2-1, with a possible D match to TRBD2 (6 bases). With 2 bases removed from V and 8 bases from J, the gap between germline ends came to 16 bases. The V gene's germline CDR1 is MNHEY and CDR2 SVGAGI. CDR3 size: 15 residues. CDR3 in amino acids: CASSYVSGLRDEQFF. The CDR3 nucleotides are TGTGCCAGCAGTTACGTCTCGGGACTTCGCGATGAGCAGTTCTTC.

The chain is built from TRBV29-1 and TRBJ2-7; TRBD2 matches 9 bases. From germline, CDR1 is SQVTM and CDR2 ANQGSEA. The CDR3 has 13 residues. Trimming took 6 bases from V and 5 from J; bases not matched to a gene: 8. CDR3 sequence reads: CSVSFSGSNEQYF. In nucleotides, the CDR3 is TGCAGCGTATCATTTAGCGGGAGCAACGAGCAGTACTTC.

This clone came up a few times. The V gene is TRBV19, the J gene TRBJ2-3, with D maybe TRBD1 (5 bases). Trimming removed 6 bases at V and 4 bases at J, with 17 bases between. Germline CDR1 LNHDA, CDR2 SQIVND (reference sequence). This CDR3 spans 15 amino acids. In DNA form, the CDR3 reads TGTGCCAGTAGCCCCCAGGGTCCGGATCCAGATACGCAGTATTTT. This sequence encodes CASSPQGPDPDTQYF.